This T cell receptor (beta chain) was obtained from a study of blood T cell repertoires in COVID-19. In germline, CDR1 is SGHRS, CDR2 YFSETQ. V shed 4 bases, J shed 8 bases, and the junction held 9 bases outside the gene matches. This CDR3 is 14 amino acids long. Per the study methods: The authors estimated nucleated cell counts from reference gene primer amplification. The table came from immunoSEQ multiplex PCR; TCRdb's copy has only in-frame clones and leaves some out. That table furnishes V, J and clone size, whereas the DNA furnished D and trimming. The sample records about 280,000 clones, around 86% being singletons.

This TCR derives from a woman in her forties who had recovered from COVID-19. Input material: peripheral blood. The chain uses TRBV5-1 and TRBJ1-1; 9 nucleotides line up with TRBD1. CDR3 in amino acids: CASSQEYRGREAFF. CDR3 bases: TGCGCCAGCAGCCAAGAGTACAGGGGGCGCGAAGCTTTCTTT.